Below, one T cell receptor beta chain is given with its context. A single count supports this clone. Its antigen is currently not known. No base qualities exist here, and no much larger clone lies one base off it. Other DNA sequences of this sample code for an identical CDR3. This sample was included in a study of T cell changes during pregnancy in multiple sclerosis (dated by TCRdb to between 2018 and 2021). General notes on the study: In women with multiple sclerosis, the researchers looked at how the T cell repertoire shifted as pregnancy progressed.

Receptor amplification or capture employed the immunoSEQ multiplex PCR assay. The table was pulled from immuneACCESS by TCRdb, which kept in-frame rearrangements only. Such tables lose some clones; where checked, under half of the loss comes from unresolved V genes, and the rest has no known cause. This sample has almost 40,000 clones in its table, and around nine tenths of those were observed once. The biggest ten clones account for more than 0.3% of the sample. From the germline V gene, CDR1 is ENHRY and CDR2 is SYGVKD. Inclusive of the bounding cysteine and phenylalanine, the CDR3 is 13 residues long. The CDR3 DNA has 39 bases and is translated from base 1. V ends up 11 bases short and J 6 bases short, with an unmatched junction base count of 8.

This material consisted of CD4+ T cells from peripheral blood mononuclear cells, taken in the third trimester of pregnancy. The sequence derives from a female donor in good health, enrolled as a control in a pregnancy study. The chain employs TRBV10-3 and TRBJ1-2; 11 bases in between match TRBD1. The CDR3 amino acid sequence is: CALSGTGGNGYTF. The bases are TGTGCCCTCTCCGGGACAGGGGGTAATGGCTACACCTTC.